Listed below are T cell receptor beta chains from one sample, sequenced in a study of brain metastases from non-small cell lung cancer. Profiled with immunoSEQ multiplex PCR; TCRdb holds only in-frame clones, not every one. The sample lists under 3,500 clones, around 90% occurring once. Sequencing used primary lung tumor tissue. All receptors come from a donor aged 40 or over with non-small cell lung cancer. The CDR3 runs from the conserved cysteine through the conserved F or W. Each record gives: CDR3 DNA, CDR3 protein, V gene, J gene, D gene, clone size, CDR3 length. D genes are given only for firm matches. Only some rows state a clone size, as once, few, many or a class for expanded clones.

CDR3 DNA: TGTGCCAACAGTTTAAATTCAGGTCAGGTCGAGCAGTACTTC; CDR3 protein: CANSLNSGQVEQYF; V gene: TRBV28; J gene: TRBJ2-7; D gene: -; clone size: once; CDR3 length: 14
CDR3 DNA: TGTGCCATCAGCCCGGGACAGGGGGCGGCCGAGCAGTACTTC; CDR3 protein: CAISPGQGAAEQYF; V gene: TRBV10-3; J gene: TRBJ2-7; D gene: TRBD1; clone size: -; CDR3 length: 14
CDR3 DNA: TGTGCCAGCAGCACTAGGTCCGGGAGAAAGTACGAGCAGTACTTC; CDR3 protein: CASSTRSGRKYEQYF; V gene: TRBV13; J gene: TRBJ2-7; D gene: -; clone size: -; CDR3 length: 15
CDR3 DNA: TGTGCCAGCTCACAAATTGACAGCTCCCAAGAGACCCAGTACTTC; CDR3 protein: CASSQIDSSQETQYF; V gene: TRBV18; J gene: TRBJ2-5; D gene: -; clone size: few; CDR3 length: 15
CDR3 DNA: TGTGCCAGTAGTTGGACAGATCCCTCTAATCAGCCCCAGCATTTT; CDR3 protein: CASSWTDPSNQPQHF; V gene: TRBV19; J gene: TRBJ1-5; D gene: -; clone size: once; CDR3 length: 15
CDR3 DNA: TGTGCCAGCAGTTCCAACTTCGGGACAGGTCGTGAGACCCAGTACTTC; CDR3 protein: CASSSNFGTGRETQYF; V gene: TRBV28; J gene: TRBJ2-5; D gene: TRBD1; clone size: once; CDR3 length: 16
CDR3 DNA: TGTGCCAGCAGCTTGGCCCAACAGCACTCCTACAATGAGCAGTTCTTC; CDR3 protein: CASSLAQQHSYNEQFF; V gene: TRBV5-8; J gene: TRBJ2-1; D gene: -; clone size: once; CDR3 length: 16
CDR3 DNA: TGCAGTGCTACAGGGGGCCTTGGCTACACCTTC; CDR3 protein: CSATGGLGYTF; V gene: TRBV20-1; J gene: TRBJ1-2; D gene: TRBD1; clone size: -; CDR3 length: 11
CDR3 DNA: TGTGCTAGTGGCCGGGTGGGGGCGTACACCGGGGAGCTGTTTTTT; CDR3 protein: CASGRVGAYTGELFF; V gene: TRBV12-5; J gene: TRBJ2-2; D gene: -; clone size: -; CDR3 length: 15
CDR3 DNA: TGTGCCAGTAGCCCTAGATCCGGGACAACCTCTGAAGCTTTCTTT; CDR3 protein: CASSPRSGTTSEAFF; V gene: TRBV7-2; J gene: TRBJ1-1; D gene: -; clone size: -; CDR3 length: 15
CDR3 DNA: TGTGCCAGTAGTATCCGGGGGGGAGCTCCGGGGGTCCAGCCCCAGCATTTT; CDR3 protein: CASSIRGGAPGVQPQHF; V gene: TRBV19; J gene: TRBJ1-5; D gene: -; clone size: -; CDR3 length: 17
CDR3 DNA: TGTGCCAGCAGGCCAGCCCCGCAGGATGCAAAACTGTTTTTT; CDR3 protein: CASRPAPQDAKLFF; V gene: TRBV5-4; J gene: TRBJ1-4; D gene: -; clone size: once; CDR3 length: 14
CDR3 DNA: TGTGCCTGGAGTTATGGGGGGACCGGGGAGCTGTTTTTT; CDR3 protein: CAWSYGGTGELFF; V gene: TRBV30; J gene: TRBJ2-2; D gene: -; clone size: -; CDR3 length: 13
CDR3 DNA: TGTGCCAGCAACGTCGTTGGCGGGAACTCCTACAATGAGCAGTTCTTC; CDR3 protein: CASNVVGGNSYNEQFF; V gene: TRBV9; J gene: TRBJ2-1; D gene: -; clone size: -; CDR3 length: 16
CDR3 DNA: TGCGCCAGCAGCAGTGGACAGGGAGGCACTGAAGCTTTCTTT; CDR3 protein: CASSSGQGGTEAFF; V gene: TRBV5-1; J gene: TRBJ1-1; D gene: TRBD1; clone size: -; CDR3 length: 14
CDR3 DNA: TGTGCCATCAGTGAACAGTTCTATGGCTACACCTTC; CDR3 protein: CAISEQFYGYTF; V gene: TRBV10-3; J gene: TRBJ1-2; D gene: -; clone size: -; CDR3 length: 12
CDR3 DNA: TGTGCCAGCAGCTGGGGGGCGGGAGAGGACGAGCAGTACTTC; CDR3 protein: CASSWGAGEDEQYF; V gene: TRBV9; J gene: TRBJ2-7; D gene: -; clone size: -; CDR3 length: 14
CDR3 DNA: TGTGCCAGCAGCTTGGGCCCTAGCGGGATCGCAACAGATACGCAGTATTTT; CDR3 protein: CASSLGPSGIATDTQYF; V gene: TRBV5-6; J gene: TRBJ2-3; D gene: TRBD2; clone size: -; CDR3 length: 17
CDR3 DNA: TGTGCCAGCAGCCAAAGGGGTGCGGGAATGGCTTACGAGCAGTACTTC; CDR3 protein: CASSQRGAGMAYEQYF; V gene: TRBV16; J gene: TRBJ2-7; D gene: -; clone size: -; CDR3 length: 16
CDR3 DNA: TGTGCCAGCAGCCTATTCCCCGGGACGGTAAATCAGCCCCAGCATTTT; CDR3 protein: CASSLFPGTVNQPQHF; V gene: TRBV7-2; J gene: TRBJ1-5; D gene: -; clone size: -; CDR3 length: 16
CDR3 DNA: TGCGCCAGCAGCCAAGATCCGGGGACTGGAGCCAACGTCCTGACTTTC; CDR3 protein: CASSQDPGTGANVLTF; V gene: TRBV4-3; J gene: TRBJ2-6; D gene: -; clone size: few; CDR3 length: 16
CDR3 DNA: TGTGCCAGCAGCTTAGAACTAGCTAGCAATGAGCAGTTCTTC; CDR3 protein: CASSLELASNEQFF; V gene: TRBV7-9; J gene: TRBJ2-1; D gene: -; clone size: -; CDR3 length: 14
CDR3 DNA: TGTGCCAGCAGCTTAGTGATAGCGGGAGTGAATGAGCAGTTCTTC; CDR3 protein: CASSLVIAGVNEQFF; V gene: TRBV11-1; J gene: TRBJ2-1; D gene: TRBD2; clone size: -; CDR3 length: 15
CDR3 DNA: TGCGCCAGCAGCAGGACAGGGTCGGACGAGCAGTACTTC; CDR3 protein: CASSRTGSDEQYF; V gene: TRBV5-1; J gene: TRBJ2-7; D gene: TRBD1; clone size: -; CDR3 length: 13
CDR3 DNA: TGCGCCAGCAGCCAAAGTGTGAACACCATATATTTT; CDR3 protein: CASSQSVNTIYF; V gene: TRBV4-3; J gene: TRBJ1-3; D gene: -; clone size: -; CDR3 length: 12
CDR3 DNA: TGCAGCGTTGTACAGTCAAACACCGGGGAGCTGTTTTTT; CDR3 protein: CSVVQSNTGELFF; V gene: TRBV29-1; J gene: TRBJ2-2; D gene: -; clone size: few; CDR3 length: 13
CDR3 DNA: TGCAGCGTAGGGGGAGGGGGTGATGGCTACACCTTC; CDR3 protein: CSVGGGGDGYTF; V gene: TRBV29-1; J gene: TRBJ1-2; D gene: -; clone size: -; CDR3 length: 12
CDR3 DNA: TGTGCCAGCAGTTTTCGGCAGGGGGCGAAGCCCCAGCATTTT; CDR3 protein: CASSFRQGAKPQHF; V gene: TRBV28; J gene: TRBJ1-5; D gene: TRBD1; clone size: -; CDR3 length: 14
CDR3 DNA: TGTGCCAGCAGCTTAAACAGGGGGCACACCGGGGAGCTGTTTTTT; CDR3 protein: CASSLNRGHTGELFF; V gene: TRBV7-3; J gene: TRBJ2-2; D gene: TRBD1; clone size: -; CDR3 length: 15
CDR3 DNA: TGTGCCACCAGCCCGGGCTCGGGGGGATGGGAGCCCCAGCATTTT; CDR3 protein: CATSPGSGGWEPQHF; V gene: TRBV24-1; J gene: TRBJ1-5; D gene: -; clone size: -; CDR3 length: 15
CDR3 DNA: TGCAGCGTCGCCTCGGGGGTCTCCTACAATGAGCAGTTCTTC; CDR3 protein: CSVASGVSYNEQFF; V gene: TRBV29-1; J gene: TRBJ2-1; D gene: -; clone size: -; CDR3 length: 14
CDR3 DNA: TGTGCCAGCAGTTATCAGGGAGCCGTCAATGAGCAGTTCTTC; CDR3 protein: CASSYQGAVNEQFF; V gene: TRBV6-2/TRBV6-3; J gene: TRBJ2-1; D gene: -; clone size: few; CDR3 length: 14
CDR3 DNA: TGTGCCAGCAGCTGGAACAGTTATAATTCACCCCTCCACTTT; CDR3 protein: CASSWNSYNSPLHF; V gene: TRBV5-5; J gene: TRBJ1-6; D gene: -; clone size: -; CDR3 length: 14
CDR3 DNA: TGTGCCAGCAGCGTGAGGCCAGGGGCCGTTAATGAGCAGTTCTTC; CDR3 protein: CASSVRPGAVNEQFF; V gene: TRBV6-5; J gene: TRBJ2-1; D gene: -; clone size: few; CDR3 length: 15
CDR3 DNA: TGTGCCAGCAGCCTGGGTTTTAATCAGCCCCAGCATTTT; CDR3 protein: CASSLGFNQPQHF; V gene: TRBV5-4; J gene: TRBJ1-5; D gene: -; clone size: -; CDR3 length: 13
CDR3 DNA: TGTGCCACCAGCAGAGATTTGGAGCAGTTCTTC; CDR3 protein: CATSRDLEQFF; V gene: TRBV15; J gene: TRBJ2-1; D gene: -; clone size: -; CDR3 length: 11
CDR3 DNA: TGTGCCAGCAGCTTAGACAGGGACCAGCCCCAGCATTTT; CDR3 protein: CASSLDRDQPQHF; V gene: TRBV7-8; J gene: TRBJ1-5; D gene: -; clone size: -; CDR3 length: 13
CDR3 DNA: TGCGCCAGCAGCTTGGGTCGTCGGAATGAAAAACTGTTTTTT; CDR3 protein: CASSLGRRNEKLFF; V gene: TRBV5-1; J gene: TRBJ1-4; D gene: -; clone size: -; CDR3 length: 14
CDR3 DNA: TGTGCCAGCAGTTTAACAGGGGGAACTGGCTACACCTTC; CDR3 protein: CASSLTGGTGYTF; V gene: TRBV28; J gene: TRBJ1-2; D gene: TRBD1; clone size: -; CDR3 length: 13
CDR3 DNA: TGTGCCAGCAGCCAAGCGGCAGTCTACACCTTC; CDR3 protein: CASSQAAVYTF; V gene: TRBV3-1/TRBV3-2; J gene: TRBJ1-2; D gene: -; clone size: -; CDR3 length: 11
CDR3 DNA: TGTGCCAGCAGATACAGGGAGTACGAGCAGTACTTC; CDR3 protein: CASRYREYEQYF; V gene: TRBV28; J gene: TRBJ2-7; D gene: -; clone size: -; CDR3 length: 12
CDR3 DNA: TGTGCCAGCAGGGAGTTGGGGGGCTTCGCAGATACGCAGTATTTT; CDR3 protein: CASRELGGFADTQYF; V gene: TRBV7-2; J gene: TRBJ2-3; D gene: -; clone size: -; CDR3 length: 15
CDR3 DNA: TGTGCCAGCACCCTCGAAGGAGCCAAACTGTTTTTT; CDR3 protein: CASTLEGAKLFF; V gene: TRBV12-3/TRBV12-4; J gene: TRBJ1-4; D gene: -; clone size: -; CDR3 length: 12
CDR3 DNA: TGTGCCAGCAGCTTGGGGGTGGGCGAGCAGTTCTTC; CDR3 protein: CASSLGVGEQFF; V gene: TRBV5-8; J gene: TRBJ2-1; D gene: -; clone size: -; CDR3 length: 12
CDR3 DNA: TGTGCCTGCCGTGAGGGCCTGAAGAATGAGCAGTTCTTC; CDR3 protein: CACREGLKNEQFF; V gene: TRBV27; J gene: TRBJ2-1; D gene: -; clone size: -; CDR3 length: 13
CDR3 DNA: TGTGCCAGCAGCTGGAACTCGAATCCGAACACTGAAGCTTTCTTT; CDR3 protein: CASSWNSNPNTEAFF; V gene: TRBV7-9; J gene: TRBJ1-1; D gene: -; clone size: -; CDR3 length: 15
CDR3 DNA: TGTGCCAGCAGTGAAGGTTGGGGGAAGGAGAATACGCAGTATTTT; CDR3 protein: CASSEGWGKENTQYF; V gene: TRBV2; J gene: TRBJ2-3; D gene: -; clone size: -; CDR3 length: 15